A single sample gave rise to the 10 T cell receptor beta chains below, sequenced in a study of cytomegalovirus exposure and HLA in healthy donors. A multiplex PCR was run with 60 Vbeta primers and 13 Jbeta primers. Using immunoSEQ multiplex PCR, the repertoire was profiled, and TCRdb retains in-frame clones only, with some absent. The repertoire holds about 130,000 clones, with roughly 78% as singletons. The sample comprised PBMCs. The receptors here all came from a man aged 30-40 years in good health and CMV-seropositive.

This clone showed up just a few times. The chain links TRBV7-3 to TRBJ2-3, with 7 nucleotides matching TRBD2. This CDR3 is built from 15 residues. CDR1 is SGHTA and CDR2 is FQGTGA in the germline V gene. V trimming: 7 bases; J trimming: 6 bases; junction bases outside the gene matches: 13. The CDR3 sequence is CASTGGFVGGDTQYF. CDR3 DNA sequence: TGTGCCAGCACCGGGGGGTTCGTGGGTGGGGATACGCAGTATTTT.

This clone was detected only once. V usage is TRBV5-8 and J usage is TRBJ1-1, with TRBD1 matching 8 bases. This CDR3 is 13 amino acids long. Losses at the gene ends were 0 bases for V and 7 bases for J; bases not matched to a gene: 2. Germline lookup yields CDR1 SGHTS and CDR2 YDEGEE. The DNA of the CDR3 is TGTGCCAGCAGCTTGGTGGGACAGGATGAAGCTTTCTTT. Amino acids: CASSLVGQDEAFF.

V and J are TRBV7-2 and TRBJ1-1, with 8 bases that match TRBD1. The CDR3 is 14 amino acids. Trimming took 4 bases from V and 13 from J; bases not matched to a gene: 14. The germline gives CDR1 SGHTA, CDR2 FQGNSA. CDR3 nucleotides: TGTGCCAGCAGCTGGGAGGGATCCGGGACAGGCCTTTTCTTT. It encodes CASSWEGSGTGLFF.

The chain recombines TRBV19 with TRBJ2-5, with 9 bases lining up with TRBD1. This CDR3 has 17 amino acids. After removal of 5 bases from V and 1 base from J, the junction contained 11 bases not matched to a gene. Germline lookup yields CDR1 LNHDA and CDR2 SQIVND (reference sequence). The CDR3 sequence: CASSLTGTGWAQETQYF. Here the CDR3 DNA reads TGTGCCAGTAGTCTGACCGGGACAGGGTGGGCCCAAGAGACCCAGTACTTC.

This clone was seen a handful of times. The chain combines TRBV28 with TRBJ1-3, with D possibly TRBD1 on 6 matching bases. From germline, CDR1 is MDHEN and CDR2 SYDVKM. The V gene lost 9 bases and the J gene lost 4 bases, with 16 bases spanning the gap. The CDR3 contains 14 residues. CDR3 sequence: CASVLGGLGNTIYF. CDR3 nucleotides: TGTGCCAGTGTCCTGGGGGGGCTAGGAAACACCATATATTTT.

The chain uses TRBV7-9 and TRBJ2-2; 9 bases map to TRBD1. V shed 0 bases, J shed 6 bases, and the junction held 2 bases outside the gene matches. The CDR3 covers 15 residues. The germline V gene encodes CDR1 SEHNR and CDR2 FQNEAQ (reference sequence). The CDR3 coding sequence is TGTGCCAGCAGCTTAGCACAGGGGGCGGCCGGGGAGCTGTTTTTT. It encodes CASSLAQGAAGELFF.

V is TRBV5-1 and J is TRBJ2-7, with a tentative D call TRBD2 (5 bases). With 0 bases removed from V and 5 bases from J, the gap between germline ends came to 21 bases. Germline CDR1 is SGHRS and CDR2 is YFSETQ. The CDR3 spans 17 residues. In nucleotides, the CDR3 is TGCGCCAGCAGCTTGGCCAAAGCGGCAATAGATTTTGACGAGCAGTACTTC. It translates to CASSLAKAAIDFDEQYF.

The rearrangement joins TRBV14 to TRBJ1-1, with D possibly TRBD1 on 5 matching bases. Germline-derived CDR1 and CDR2 are SGHDN and FVKESK. V shed 3 bases and J shed 1 base, with 6 bases lying between them. This CDR3 has 13 amino acids. The CDR3: CASSQQGNTEAFF. The CDR3 DNA reads TGTGCCAGCAGCCAGCAGGGGAACACTGAAGCTTTCTTT.

To note about this clone: The same CDR3 also results from other DNA sequences found in this sample. The gene calls are TRBV9 and TRBJ1-5, with 7 bases matching TRBD1. With V trimmed by 2 bases and J by 3 bases, 2 bases remained unmatched. From germline, CDR1 is SGDLS and CDR2 YYNGEE. This CDR3 is built from 14 residues. The CDR3 DNA sequence: TGTGCCAGCAGCGTCGGGACAGTCAATCAGCCCCAGCATTTT. It encodes CASSVGTVNQPQHF.

The chain is built from TRBV30 and TRBJ2-7; TRBD2 matches at 7 bases. The CDR3 is 14 amino acids. Germline V lookup: CDR1 GTSNPN, CDR2 SVGIG (reference sequence). J lost 4 bases, V lost 2 bases, and 8 bases had no gene match. The CDR3 here is CAWSSGGFGYEQYF. As DNA, the CDR3 is TGTGCCTGGAGTTCCGGGGGGTTTGGATACGAGCAGTACTTC.